What follows describes a single T cell receptor beta chain. Its target is unknown. These data belong to a study of regulatory T cells in long-lasting Graves disease. Study-wide results and limits: The study found TRBV28, TRBJ1-2 and TRBJ2-5 favored in persistent disease. Shared public clonotypes totalled roughly 2,500 in persistent patients, compared with about 970 in new patients.

Trimming stripped 8 bases from V and 0 bases from J, with 11 bases between. Germline CDR1 is ENHRY and CDR2 is SYGVKD. The CDR3 spans 15 residues. Time point defined: persistent/refractory GD, antithyroid drugs over 5 years with positive TRAb. The TCR library was made from RNA extracted from PBMCs. American Thyroid Association guidelines defined Graves' disease diagnosis. To make TCR beta libraries, researchers used iRepertoire HTBI primers and Arm-PCR of CDR3 regions. MiXCR was run by TCRdb on the multiplex PCR reads, yielding one entry per CDR3 protein. This table has about 660,000 distinct CDR3 sequences, 25% to 35% appearing once.

The clonotype originates from a female donor with Graves disease. The rearrangement joins TRBV10-3 to TRBJ1-6, with TRBD1 as a possible D gene (5 bases). The source material was peripheral blood mononuclear cells (PBMCs), sampled when the disease was refractory, from a patient treated with antithyroid drugs. CDR3 amino acids: CAISQGSSYNSPLHF. CDR3 nucleotide sequence: TGTGCCATCTCTCAGGGATCCTCCTATAATTCACCCCTCCACTTT.